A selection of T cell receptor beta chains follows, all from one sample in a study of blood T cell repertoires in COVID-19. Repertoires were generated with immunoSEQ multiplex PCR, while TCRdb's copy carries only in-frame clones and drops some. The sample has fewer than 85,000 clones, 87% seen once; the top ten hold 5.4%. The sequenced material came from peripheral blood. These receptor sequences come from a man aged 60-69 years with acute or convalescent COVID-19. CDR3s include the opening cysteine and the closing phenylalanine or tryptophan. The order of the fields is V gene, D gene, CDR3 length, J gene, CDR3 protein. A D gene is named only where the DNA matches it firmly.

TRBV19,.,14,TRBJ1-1,CASSMTAKNTEAFF
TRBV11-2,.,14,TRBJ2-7,CASSLDPGGREQYF
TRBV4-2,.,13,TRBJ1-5,CASSQEPDQPQHF
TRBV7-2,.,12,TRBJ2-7,CASSLATGEQYF
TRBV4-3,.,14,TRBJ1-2,CASSQGAGGNGYTF
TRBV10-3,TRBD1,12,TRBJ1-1,CAGRGADTEAFF
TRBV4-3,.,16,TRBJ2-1,CASSQLSGSTYNEQFF
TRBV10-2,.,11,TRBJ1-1,CASSRGTEAFF
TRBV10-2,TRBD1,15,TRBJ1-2,CASSEPQGANYGYTF
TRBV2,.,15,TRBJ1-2,CASSERVSGLGGYTF
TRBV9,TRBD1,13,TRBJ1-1,CASSVDRATEAFF
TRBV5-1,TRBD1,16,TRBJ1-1,CASSSPGTGAYTEAFF
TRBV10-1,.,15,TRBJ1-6,CASSEFTGGNSPLHF
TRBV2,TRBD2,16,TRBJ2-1,CASSDYSGTSPHEQFF
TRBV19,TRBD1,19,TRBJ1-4,CASSIHRGLTLATNEKLFF
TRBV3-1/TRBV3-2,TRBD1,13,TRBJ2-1,CASSRDRGYEQFF
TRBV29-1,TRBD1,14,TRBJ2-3,CSASDRVRTDTQYF
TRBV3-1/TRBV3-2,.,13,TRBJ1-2,CASSQGTSGGYTF
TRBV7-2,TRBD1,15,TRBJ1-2,CASSRGTGGNYGYTF
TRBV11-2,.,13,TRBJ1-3,CASRVSSGNTIYF
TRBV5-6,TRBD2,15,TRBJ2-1,CASRAGLAGFDEQFF
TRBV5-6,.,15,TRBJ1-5,CASSYRIGGNQPQHF
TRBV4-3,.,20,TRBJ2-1,CASSQDLYFTGSGSYNEQFF
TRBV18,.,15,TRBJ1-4,CASSLSQGPGEKLFF
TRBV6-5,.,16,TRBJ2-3,CASSYEGVVGTDTQYF
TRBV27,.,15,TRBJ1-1,CASSFIGDEGTEAFF
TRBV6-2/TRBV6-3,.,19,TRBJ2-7,CASSKDADRVSNTNYEQYF
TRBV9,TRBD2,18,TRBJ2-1,CASSVGRERGGGNNEQFF
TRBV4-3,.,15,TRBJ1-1,CASSSGDRWGTEAFF
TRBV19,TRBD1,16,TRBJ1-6,CASSISRGQGNSPLHF
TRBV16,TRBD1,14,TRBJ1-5,CASSQTGEKQPQHF
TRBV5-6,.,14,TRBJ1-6,CASSPRGLNSPLHF
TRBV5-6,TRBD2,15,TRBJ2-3,CASRERGKTTDTQYF
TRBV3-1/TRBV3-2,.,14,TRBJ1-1,CASSRTEMNTEAFF
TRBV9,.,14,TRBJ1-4,CASSVDAAQEKLFF
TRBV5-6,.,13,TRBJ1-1,CASSLRGSTEAFF
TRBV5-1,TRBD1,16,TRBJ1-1,CASSPPGAGGYTEAFF
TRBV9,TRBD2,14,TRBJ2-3,CASSERGAADTQYF
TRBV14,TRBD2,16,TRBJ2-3,CASSPWTSGHTDTQYF
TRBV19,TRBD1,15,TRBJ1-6,CASSDTGTGRSPLHF
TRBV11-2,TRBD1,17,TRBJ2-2,CASSPRRGQGNTGELFF
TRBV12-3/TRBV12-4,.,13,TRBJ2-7,CASSRTDSYEQYF
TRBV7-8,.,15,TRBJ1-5,CASSFKEGGNQPQHF
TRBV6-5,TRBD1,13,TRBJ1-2,CASRTGLNYGYTF
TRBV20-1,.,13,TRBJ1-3,CSASGQSGNTIYF
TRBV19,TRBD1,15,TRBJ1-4,CASPLYRDRNEKLFF
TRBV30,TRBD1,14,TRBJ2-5,CAWSVTGVVETQYF
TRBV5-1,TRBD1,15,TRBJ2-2,CASSLEGGLTGELFF
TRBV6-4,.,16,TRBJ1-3,CASREEVPGDRNTIYF
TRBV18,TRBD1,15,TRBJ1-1,CASSPAPGQTTEAFF
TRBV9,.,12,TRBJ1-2,CASSVGGGGYTF